The clone carrying this TCR beta chain was recorded a few times. Its antigen is unknown. TCRdb itself ran the 5' RACE reads through MiXCR, one entry per CDR3 protein. The data contain 250,000 or so distinct CDR3 sequences, roughly 7% of them singletons. Germline assignment: CDR1 WSHSY and CDR2 SAAADI. After removal of 10 bases from V and 0 bases from J, the junction contained 13 bases not matched to a gene. The CDR3 is 17 amino acids. The data were obtained in a study of identical twins. Findings of the study overall: With abundant cord blood beta clonotypes, insertions were fewer; memory repertoires showed no such pattern.

No donor was unhealthy or non-Caucasian. These data also featured in a second study, about yellow fever vaccine responses in identical twins.

The clonotype comes from a woman aged 18-29 years in good health. The sample was memory (CD45RO+) T cells sorted from blood. V and J are TRBV10-2 and TRBJ1-5; 9 nucleotides agree with TRBD1. Here the CDR3 reads CATAGTGKRYSNQPQHF. CDR3 DNA: TGCGCCACCGCCGGGACAGGGAAAAGATATAGCAATCAGCCCCAGCATTTT.